This TCR beta chain was identified in a study of blood T cell repertoires in COVID-19. About the research overall: Whether acute or convalescent, the COVID-19 samples came from the United States, Italy and Spain.

In the authors' methods: Amplification of reference gene primers was used by the study to estimate nucleated cell counts. The assay was immunoSEQ multiplex PCR, and TCRdb's table has in-frame clones only and misses some. From that table come the V and J calls and clone size; the DNA was used to work out D and trimming. The repertoire holds about 300,000 clones, with roughly nine tenths as singletons. Adults between about 18 and 95 years of age took part from under 25 US areas. Cohorts were based on clinical histories the participants reported. CDR3 length equals 14 residues. In germline, CDR1 is MNHEY, CDR2 SMNVEV (reference sequence). The V gene lost 2 bases and the J gene lost 0 bases, with 5 bases spanning the gap.

The sample taken for sequencing was PBMCs or T cells enriched from blood (not recorded which). This sequence originates from a woman aged 25 to 45 who had recovered from COVID-19. The chain is built from TRBV27 and TRBJ2-1, with unresolved D. CDR3 DNA: TGTGCCAGCAGTTTAACAGCCTCCTACAATGAGCAGTTCTTC. Its protein is CASSLTASYNEQFF.